This entry lists 32 T cell receptor beta chains sequenced from one sample in a study of CD8+ T cells in alopecia areata. Following extraction, RNA underwent reverse transcription to cDNA, which served as the sequencing template. TCRdb keeps only in-frame clones here, not all; method: immunoSEQ multiplex PCR. Here the sample spans about 220,000 clones, around 57% being singletons. Indicated treatment: oral pan-JAK inhibitor, 5-10 mg twice daily. The sample was CD4+ T cells sorted from blood, taken at week 4, from a patient treated with tofacitinib. Every receptor here comes from a human donor with alopecia areata.

This sequence joins TRBV9 and TRBJ2-3; D is unresolved. The CDR3 runs to 15 residues. Trimming removed 0 bases at V and 6 bases at J, with 14 bases between. Per the germline V gene, CDR1 is SGDLS and CDR2 is YYNGEE. The CDR3 sequence: CASSVAGRNTDTQYF. The CDR3 region has the DNA TGTGCCAGCAGCGTAGCAGGCAGGAATACGGATACGCAGTATTTT.

The chain is built from TRBV7-3 and TRBJ2-3; 8 bases match TRBD2. Germline CDR1 and CDR2: SGHTA and FQGTGA. This CDR3 is 16 amino acids long. The ends lost 6 bases at V and 6 bases at J; junction bases unmatched: 14. In DNA, the CDR3 is TGTGCCAGCAGTTACGAGCGGGGGTCCTCGCGGGATACGCAGTATTTT. The encoded protein is CASSYERGSSRDTQYF.

This clone showed up just a few times. The rearrangement links TRBV7-6 to TRBJ2-5; 10 nucleotides match TRBD2. Germline CDR1 and CDR2: SGHVS and FNYEAQ. V dropped 1 base and J dropped 5; count of bases not matched to a gene: 4. The CDR3 loop spans 15 amino acids. This CDR3 reads CASSLGTSGAETQYF. In nucleotides, the CDR3 is TGTGCCAGCAGCTTAGGGACTAGCGGCGCCGAGACCCAGTACTTC.

The chain uses TRBV7-9 and TRBJ1-5; 7 positions match TRBD1. From germline, CDR1 is SEHNR and CDR2 FQNEAQ (reference sequence). CDR3 length equals 13 residues. Trimming at V came to 5 bases and at J to 6 bases, leaving 4 bases not matched to a gene. The CDR3 nucleotides read TGTGCCAGCAGCCCAGGGGGGGTTCAGCCCCAGCATTTT. This gives the protein CASSPGGVQPQHF. The variable domain in full, completed from reference TRBV7-9 and TRBJ1-5, reads DTGVSQNPRHKITKRGQNVTFRCDPISEHNRLYWYRQTLGQGPEFLTYFQNEAQLEKSRLLSDRFSAERPKGSFSTLEIQRTEQGDSAMYLCASSPGGVQPQHFGDGTRLSIL.

This clone showed up just once. The chain carries TRBV30 and TRBJ1-1; 8 bases agree with TRBD1. This CDR3 is 15 amino acids long. CDR1 is GTSNPN, CDR2 SVGIG, per germline (reference sequence). The ends lost 5 bases at V and 1 base at J; junction bases unmatched: 9. Here the CDR3 DNA reads TGTGCCTGGGCCTGGATGGACAGGGCGAACACTGAAGCTTTCTTT. Protein product: CAWAWMDRANTEAFF.

The chain combines TRBV9 with TRBJ1-4; D remains unclear. There are 12 residues in the CDR3. Germline assignment: CDR1 SGDLS and CDR2 YYNGEE. Trimming pared 4 bases from V and 8 bases from J, leaving 9 bases between. CDR3 sequence reads: CASSPGKEKLFF. CDR3 nucleotide sequence: TGTGCCAGCAGCCCCGGAAAGGAAAAACTGTTTTTT.

The rearrangement links TRBV4-3 to TRBJ2-5; unclear D gene. The V gene's germline CDR1 is LGHNA and CDR2 YSLEER. Trimming stripped 4 bases from V and 5 bases from J, with 11 bases between. The CDR3 has 13 residues. The CDR3 coding sequence is TGCGCCAGCAGCCCCCTGCCTGGGGAGACCCAGTACTTC. Protein: CASSPLPGETQYF.

On this clone itself: This sample includes further DNA sequences coding for the same CDR3. The chain combines TRBV4-3 with TRBJ2-7; TRBD1 is a possible D gene (6 bases). The length of the CDR3 is 15 residues. Trimming took 0 bases from V and 3 from J, leaving 12 bases between them. CDR1 LGHNA and CDR2 YSLEER come from the germline V gene. The CDR3 loop is CASSQEARGSYEQYF. CDR3 DNA: TGCGCCAGCAGCCAAGAGGCCAGGGGAAGCTACGAGCAGTACTTC.

This clone came up once. The chain carries TRBV29-1 and TRBJ2-5; 9 bases are shared with TRBD2. The CDR3 loop spans 14 amino acids. The germline gives CDR1 SQVTM, CDR2 ANQGSEA. CDR3 sequence: CTAGASGIQETQYF. In DNA form, the CDR3 reads TGCACAGCCGGGGCTAGCGGGATCCAAGAGACCCAGTACTTC.

The genes are TRBV4-1 and TRBJ1-2, with a weak D call TRBD1 (5 bases). The germline V and J ends were trimmed by 3 bases and 4 bases, with 18 bases remaining between them. CDR3 size: 16 residues. The germline CDR1 and CDR2 sequences are MGHRA and YSYEKL. CDR3 sequence reads: CASSQRENDRTYGYTF. The CDR3 DNA is TGCGCCAGCAGCCAGCGTGAAAATGACAGAACCTATGGCTACACCTTC.

The chain carries TRBV11-2 and TRBJ2-7, with D tentatively TRBD2 (6 bases). The V end was cut by 6 bases, the J end by 4 bases, with 10 bases between. The CDR3 loop spans 12 amino acids. Germline V gives CDR1 SGHAT, CDR2 FQNNGV. CDR3 region: CASRKAGYEQYF. The CDR3 DNA sequence: TGTGCCAGCAGGAAGGCGGGGTACGAGCAGTACTTC.

V gene TRBV29-1 combines with J gene TRBJ2-5, with D hard to call. V gave up 7 bases and J gave up 1 base, with 10 bases separating them. The CDR3 extends over 12 amino acids. The germline V gene has CDR1 SQVTM and CDR2 ANQGSEA. The CDR3 reads CSGAEVQETQYF. The DNA for the CDR3 is TGCAGCGGTGCAGAGGTCCAAGAGACCCAGTACTTC.

This chain connects TRBV7-2 to TRBJ1-6; no clear D. This CDR3 is built from 14 residues. The V end lost 2 bases, the J end lost 7 bases, and 9 bases lay between the germline ends. Germline V lookup: CDR1 SGHTA, CDR2 FQGNSA. This CDR3 reads CASSLNLANSPLHF. The CDR3 region has the DNA TGTGCCAGCAGCTTAAACTTAGCGAATTCACCCCTCCACTTT.

V usage is TRBV30 and J usage is TRBJ1-2; 8 bases fit TRBD1. The germline V gene has CDR1 GTSNPN and CDR2 SVGIG (reference sequence). The V gene end was trimmed by 4 bases and the J gene end by 4 bases; junction bases not matched to a gene: 8. CDR3 length: 14 residues. The CDR3, as DNA: TGTGCCTGGAATACAGGGGGTTTCGGCTATGGCTACACCTTC. Its translation is CAWNTGGFGYGYTF.

The chain couples TRBV28 to TRBJ2-7, with D possibly TRBD1 on 5 matching bases. CDR1 and CDR2 (germline): MDHEN, SYDVKM. This CDR3 contains 14 residues. V lost 2 bases, J lost 1 base, and 9 bases lay in between. Here the CDR3 DNA reads TGTGCCAGCAGTTTACGCAGGGATTCCTACGAGCAGTACTTC. This encodes CASSLRRDSYEQYF.

In its sample, this clone was seen a few times. This chain uses TRBV29-1 with TRBJ1-1; D is ambiguous. Germline CDR1 reads SQVTM; CDR2 reads ANQGSEA. The CDR3 consists of 14 residues. Between the trimmed V and J ends, which lost 4 bases and 4 bases, there was a span of 16 bases. CDR3 DNA sequence: TGCAGCGTTGTTGAGCAGGCAGGCCCCACTGAAGCTTTCTTT. Protein: CSVVEQAGPTEAFF.

The genes are TRBV5-1 and TRBJ2-1; 9 positions agree with TRBD2. This CDR3 comprises 15 residues. Trimming took 1 base from V and 5 from J; bases not matched to a gene: 4. From germline, CDR1 is SGHRS and CDR2 YFSETQ. The CDR3 DNA reads TGCGCCAGCAGCTTGTATAGCGGGGGTAACAATGAGCAGTTCTTC. Translating it yields CASSLYSGGNNEQFF.

The J gene is TRBJ1-1, the V gene TRBV7-2; TRBD1 might be the D (5 bases). Germline-derived CDR1 and CDR2 are SGHTA and FQGNSA. The CDR3 length is 17 residues. V was cut by 7 bases and J by 2 bases, with 23 bases left in between. CDR3 coding DNA: TGTGCCAGCATCCCTGGTCGGGGCAGGCCTCCCAACACTGAAGCTTTCTTT. As protein: CASIPGRGRPPNTEAFF.

The chain employs TRBV2 and TRBJ2-7; D unclear. This CDR3 region has 12 residues. The germline V gene encodes CDR1 SNHLY and CDR2 FYNNEI. Trimming left V 5 bases short and J 3 bases short, with 8 bases between. This CDR3 reads CASSIRVYEQYF. CDR3 bases: TGTGCCAGCAGTATCCGAGTCTACGAGCAGTACTTC.

This clone is a singleton in its sample. The chain uses TRBV30 and TRBJ1-6; TRBD1 agrees at 8 bases. J lost 7 bases, V lost 6 bases, and 5 bases had no gene match. The CDR3 is made up of 13 amino acids. CDR1 GTSNPN and CDR2 SVGIG come from the germline V gene (reference sequence). The CDR3 coding sequence is TGTGCCTGCAGGGGGCAAGAAAATTCACCCCTCCACTTT. Protein sequence: CACRGQENSPLHF.

The gene calls are TRBV7-3 and TRBJ2-1; 9 positions match TRBD2. The germline gives CDR1 SGHTA, CDR2 FQGTGA. This CDR3 region has 14 residues. Trimming took 5 bases from V and 5 from J; bases not matched to a gene: 4. The CDR3 DNA reads TGTGCCAGCAGCCCTAGACTAGCGGACAATGAGCAGTTCTTC. This codes for CASSPRLADNEQFF. Full variable domain (remainder filled in from reference TRBV7-3 and TRBJ2-1): GAGVSQTPSNKVTEKGKYVELRCDPISGHTALYWYRQSLGQGPEFLIYFQGTGAADDSGLPNDRFFAVRPEGSVSTLKIQRTERGDSAVYLCASSPRLADNEQFFGPGTRLTVL.

This chain joins TRBV9 and TRBJ1-1; 9 nucleotides agree with TRBD1. CDR1 and CDR2 from the germline V gene are SGDLS and YYNGEE. The V segment lost 4 bases and the J segment 10 bases; nucleotides outside the gene matches: 5. The CDR3 loop spans 12 amino acids. This CDR3 is CASSSTGGAAFF. CDR3 coding DNA: TGTGCCAGCAGCTCTACAGGGGGCGCAGCTTTCTTT.

The V gene is TRBV18, the J gene TRBJ2-7, with D perhaps being TRBD1 or TRBD2 (5 bases each). CDR1 is KGHSH and CDR2 is LQKENI in the germline V gene. V dropped 2 bases and J dropped 7 bases, with 9 bases sitting between them. The CDR3 has 12 amino acids. Here the CDR3 DNA reads TGTGCCAGCTCACCAGGCAGGGAGGAGCAGTACTTC. Its translation is CASSPGREEQYF.

This clone was recorded only once. V is TRBV11-2 and J is TRBJ1-1; 7 bases are shared with TRBD1. This CDR3 has 14 residues. With V trimmed by 3 bases and J by 1 base, 2 bases remained unmatched. Germline V lookup: CDR1 SGHAT, CDR2 FQNNGV. Here the CDR3 DNA reads TGTGCCAGCAGCTTGGGGACAGAGAACACTGAAGCTTTCTTT. Encoded protein: CASSLGTENTEAFF.

This clone was seen a handful of times. V usage is TRBV4-3 and J usage is TRBJ1-2; no clear D. V was cut by 0 bases and J by 8 bases, with 13 bases left in between. Germline CDR1 reads LGHNA; CDR2 reads YSLEER. CDR3 size: 14 residues. The CDR3 here is CASSQERSPGGYTF. The CDR3 DNA sequence: TGCGCCAGCAGCCAAGAGCGATCGCCGGGGGGCTACACCTTC.

The V gene is TRBV6-5, the J gene TRBJ1-6; no definite D call. Trimming stripped 5 bases from V and 6 bases from J, with 11 bases between. The germline CDR1 and CDR2 sequences are MNHEY and SVGAGI. This CDR3 has 14 residues. CDR3 loop: CASSQWKTNSPLHF. DNA for the CDR3: TGTGCCAGCAGTCAGTGGAAAACTAATTCACCCCTCCACTTT.

Only a few counts were recorded for this clone. This sample includes further DNA sequences coding for the same CDR3. The rearrangement joins TRBV10-3 to TRBJ1-1; unclear D gene. Germline CDR1 reads ENHRY; CDR2 reads SYGVKD. The CDR3 contains 12 residues. Trimming left V 5 bases short and J 3 bases short, with 7 bases between. CDR3 sequence reads: CAISTGDTEAFF. In nucleotides, the CDR3 is TGTGCCATCAGTACGGGCGACACTGAAGCTTTCTTT.

The chain uses TRBV29-1 and TRBJ1-1; D is uncertain. The germline gives CDR1 SQVTM, CDR2 ANQGSEA. CDR3 length equals 12 residues. The germline V and J ends were trimmed by 7 bases and 4 bases, with 13 bases remaining between them. The CDR3: CSAVYGGTEAFF. CDR3 nucleotide sequence: TGCAGCGCCGTTTATGGTGGCACTGAAGCTTTCTTT.

This clone appeared a single time. This chain links TRBV11-3 with TRBJ2-5, with unresolved D. Looked up from germline, CDR1 is SGHNT and CDR2 is YENEEA. The germline V and J ends were trimmed by 0 bases and 1 base, with 3 bases remaining between them. The CDR3 sequence is 13 residues long. The DNA for the CDR3 is TGTGCCAGCAGCTTAGAGCTCCAAGAGACCCAGTACTTC. Protein product: CASSLELQETQYF.

The chain links TRBV11-3 to TRBJ2-1, with no clear D. Germline V CDR1 and CDR2: SGHNT, YENEEA. This CDR3 has 15 amino acids. V dropped 4 bases and J dropped 10 bases, with 20 bases sitting between them. The CDR3 DNA follows: TGTGCCAGCAGCTCCCCGGGTGGGCAAGCTAAGGAGCAGTTCTTC. Residues: CASSSPGGQAKEQFF.

The J gene is TRBJ2-5, the V gene TRBV5-1, with a possible D match to TRBD1 (5 bases). The CDR3 totals 14 residues. In germline, CDR1 is SGHRS, CDR2 YFSETQ. V lost 6 bases and J 2 bases, leaving 14 bases between the germline ends. CDR3 bases: TGCGCCAGCAAGCTTCAGGGCAATCAAGAGACCCAGTACTTC. Encoded protein: CASKLQGNQETQYF.

This clone was recorded a few times. The V call is TRBV30, the J call TRBJ2-1, with no clear D. Trimming removed 8 bases from V and 0 bases from J, with 11 bases in between. Germline values: CDR1 GTSNPN, CDR2 SVGIG (reference sequence). This CDR3 region has 13 residues. The CDR3 DNA sequence: TGTGCCGGGCTGGCGACCTCCTACAATGAGCAGTTCTTC. Protein sequence: CAGLATSYNEQFF. Full variable domain (remainder filled in from reference TRBV30 and TRBJ2-1): SQTIHQWPATLVQPVGSPLSLECTVEGTSNPNLYWYRQAAGRGLQLLFYSVGIGQISSEVPQNLSASRPQDRQFILSSKKLLLSDSGFYLCAGLATSYNEQFFGPGTRLTVL.